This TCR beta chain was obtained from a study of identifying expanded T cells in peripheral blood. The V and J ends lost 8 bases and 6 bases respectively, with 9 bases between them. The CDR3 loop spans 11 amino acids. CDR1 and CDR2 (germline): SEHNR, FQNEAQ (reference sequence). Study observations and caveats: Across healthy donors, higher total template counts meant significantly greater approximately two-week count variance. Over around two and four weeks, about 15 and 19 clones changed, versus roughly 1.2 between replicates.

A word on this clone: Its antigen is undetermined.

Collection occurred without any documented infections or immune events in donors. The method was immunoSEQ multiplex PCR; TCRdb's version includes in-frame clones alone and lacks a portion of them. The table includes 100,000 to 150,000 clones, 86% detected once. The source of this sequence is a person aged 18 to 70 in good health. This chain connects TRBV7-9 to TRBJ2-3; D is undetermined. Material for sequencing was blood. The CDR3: CASGVTDTQYF. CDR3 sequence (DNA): TGTGCCAGCGGGGTTACGGATACGCAGTATTTT.